These 8 T cell receptor beta chains share one sample of origin, sequenced in a study of graft-versus-host responses after intestinal transplantation. Some clones are missing from TCRdb's copy, which holds only in-frame ones; the method was immunoSEQ multiplex PCR. The sample lists about 12,000 clones; 35% were seen once. Plating of 200,000 CFSE-labeled responder cells was done together with 200,000 irradiated, violet-dye-labeled stimulator cells. The sequencing here drew on alloreactive CD8+ T cells from a mixed lymphocyte reaction culture, taken before intestinal transplant. As to subset: CFSE-low proliferating T cells sorted from approximately 6-day pre-transplant mixed lymphocyte reaction (GvH or HvG direction). Receptors were obtained from a human patient who received an intestinal transplant.

The chain uses TRBV6-1 and TRBJ1-1; TRBD1 aligns across 7 bases. Germline CDR1 and CDR2: MNHNS and SASEGT. CDR3 length: 14 residues. After removal of 5 bases from V and 3 bases from J, the junction contained 6 bases not matched to a gene. The CDR3 coding sequence is TGTGCCAGCAGTTGGTGGGACAGTCACACTGAAGCTTTCTTT. It translates to CASSWWDSHTEAFF.

This clone was counted a few times. Here the CDR3 reads CASSTPGGKYF. CDR3 sequence (DNA): TGTGCCAGTAGTACTCCCGGGGGGAAGTACTTC. The chain has TRBV19 and TRBJ2-7; 7 nucleotides match TRBD2. There are 11 residues in the CDR3. The V segment lost 4 bases and the J segment 11 bases; nucleotides outside the gene matches: 5. The germline V gene has CDR1 LNHDA and CDR2 SQIVND (reference sequence).

The rearrangement joins TRBV7-9 to TRBJ2-4; TRBD1 is a possible D gene (5 bases). Trimming removed 3 bases from V and 5 bases from J, with 11 bases in between. CDR1 is SEHNR and CDR2 is FQNEAQ in the germline V gene (reference sequence). The CDR3 is 14 amino acids. CDR3 residues: CASSLSPRENIQYF. CDR3 sequence (DNA): TGTGCCAGCAGCTTGAGCCCCAGGGAAAACATTCAGTACTTC. Full variable domain (rest looked up from reference TRBV7-9 and TRBJ2-4): DTGVSQNPRHKITKRGQNVTFRCDPISEHNRLYWYRQTLGQGPEFLTYFQNEAQLEKSRLLSDRFSAERPKGSFSTLEIQRTEQGDSAMYLCASSLSPRENIQYFGAGTRLSVL.

The chain couples TRBV5-6 to TRBJ2-7, with a tentative D call TRBD1 (5 bases). Between the trimmed V and J ends, which lost 0 bases and 4 bases, there was a span of 11 bases. The CDR3 totals 14 residues. Germline V gene data show CDR1 as SGHDT and CDR2 as YYEEEE. Here the CDR3 reads CASSLGAGAYEQYF. For the CDR3, the DNA is TGTGCCAGCAGCTTGGGGGCTGGGGCATACGAGCAGTACTTC. Complete variable domain (other parts from reference TRBV5-6 and TRBJ2-7): DAGVTQSPTHLIKTRGQQVTLRCSPKSGHDTVSWYQQALGQGPQFIFQYYEEEERQRGNFPDRFSGHQFPNYSSELNVNALLLGDSALYLCASSLGAGAYEQYFGPGTRLTVT.

This chain joins TRBV6-1 and TRBJ2-1; D is possibly TRBD1 (6 bases). V was shortened by 7 bases and J by 15 bases, with 16 bases between the two germline ends. Germline lookup yields CDR1 MNHNS and CDR2 SASEGT. This CDR3 has 11 amino acids. CDR3 sequence: CASTLDSWGFF. CDR3 in DNA: TGTGCCAGCACTCTGGACAGTTGGGGGTTCTTC.

This chain connects TRBV11-2 to TRBJ2-3; the D is unclear. CDR1 SGHAT and CDR2 FQNNGV come from the germline V gene. Trimming took off 2 bases at V and 2 bases at J, with 5 bases between the two ends. The CDR3 has 13 residues. CDR3 residues: CASSLPNTDTQYF. The CDR3 nucleotides are TGTGCCAGCAGCTTACCTAACACAGATACGCAGTATTTT.

This clone was observed once. This chain links TRBV19 with TRBJ1-4; 9 bases fit TRBD1. Losses at the gene ends were 11 bases for V and 4 bases for J; bases not matched to a gene: 8. The germline gives CDR1 LNHDA, CDR2 SQIVND (reference sequence). The CDR3 covers 14 residues. The CDR3: CASQQGALNEKLFF. The CDR3 coding sequence is TGTGCCTCTCAACAGGGGGCCCTTAATGAAAAACTGTTTTTT.

The rearrangement links TRBV28 to TRBJ1-1; D call uncertain. Germline values: CDR1 MDHEN, CDR2 SYDVKM. Trimming removed 6 bases from V and 7 bases from J, with 12 bases in between. The CDR3 extends over 12 amino acids. The CDR3 DNA reads TGTGCCAGCAGCCCTGGAGTCCTTGAAGCTTTCTTT. Protein sequence: CASSPGVLEAFF.